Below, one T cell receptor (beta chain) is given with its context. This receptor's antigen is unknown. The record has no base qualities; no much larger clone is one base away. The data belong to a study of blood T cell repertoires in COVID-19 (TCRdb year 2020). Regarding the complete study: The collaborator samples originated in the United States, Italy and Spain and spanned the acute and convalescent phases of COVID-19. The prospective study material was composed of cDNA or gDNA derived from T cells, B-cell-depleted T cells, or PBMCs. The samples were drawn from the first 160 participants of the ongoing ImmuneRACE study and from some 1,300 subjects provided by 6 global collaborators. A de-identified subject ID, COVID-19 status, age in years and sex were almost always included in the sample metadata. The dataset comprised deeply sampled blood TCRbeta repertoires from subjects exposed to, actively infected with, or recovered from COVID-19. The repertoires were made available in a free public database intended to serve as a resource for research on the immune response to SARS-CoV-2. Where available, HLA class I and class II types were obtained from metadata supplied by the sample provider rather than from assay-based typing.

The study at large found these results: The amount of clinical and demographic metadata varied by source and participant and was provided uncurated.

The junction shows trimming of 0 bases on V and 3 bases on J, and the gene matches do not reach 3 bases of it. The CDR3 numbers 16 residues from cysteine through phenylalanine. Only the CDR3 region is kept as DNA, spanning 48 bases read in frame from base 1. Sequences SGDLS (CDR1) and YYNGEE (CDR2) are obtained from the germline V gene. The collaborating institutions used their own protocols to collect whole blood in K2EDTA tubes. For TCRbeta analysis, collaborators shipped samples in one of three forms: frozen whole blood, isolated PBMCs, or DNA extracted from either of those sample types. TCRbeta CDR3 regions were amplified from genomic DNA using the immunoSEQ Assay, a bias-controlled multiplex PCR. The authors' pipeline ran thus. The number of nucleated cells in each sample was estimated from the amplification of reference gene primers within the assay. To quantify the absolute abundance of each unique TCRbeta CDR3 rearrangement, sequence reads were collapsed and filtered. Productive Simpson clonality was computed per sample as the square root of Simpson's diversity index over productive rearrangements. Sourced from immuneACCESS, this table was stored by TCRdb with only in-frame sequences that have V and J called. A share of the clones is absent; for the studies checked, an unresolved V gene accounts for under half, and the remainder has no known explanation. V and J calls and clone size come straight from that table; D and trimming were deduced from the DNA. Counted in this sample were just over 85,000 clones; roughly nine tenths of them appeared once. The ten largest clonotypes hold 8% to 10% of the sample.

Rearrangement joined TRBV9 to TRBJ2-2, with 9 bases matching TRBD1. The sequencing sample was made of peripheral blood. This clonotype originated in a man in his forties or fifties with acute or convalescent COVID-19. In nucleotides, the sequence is TGTGCCAGCAGCGTAGCCTGGACAGGGGACACCGGGGAGCTGTTTTTT. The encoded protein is CASSVAWTGDTGELFF.